The 21 T cell receptor beta chains in this list originate from one sample, sequenced in a study of OX40 agonist ivuxolimab in advanced cancers. Receptors were amplified or captured by the immunoSEQ multiplex PCR assay. TCRdb carries this immuneACCESS record with in-frame sequences only. Its versions omit some clonotypes, under half of them owing to an unresolved V gene in the studies checked, with the rest unexplained. This sample comprises about 69,000 clones, roughly nine tenths of them detected only once. Of the sample, roughly 0.27% falls within the top ten clones. Sequences were derived from CD4+ or CD8+ T cells sorted from blood, sampled in a trial of the OX40 agonist ivuxolimab. These receptors all stem from an adult with an advanced solid tumor such as melanoma, head and neck, liver or kidney cancer.

The chain joins TRBV28 to TRBJ2-2; 9 bases are a match to TRBD2. V shed 7 bases and J 3 bases; nucleotides not matched to a gene: 15. The CDR3 consists of 18 residues. Looked up from germline, CDR1 is MDHEN and CDR2 is SYDVKM. The CDR3 loop reads CASTPLTGTSFYTGELFF. Here the CDR3 DNA reads TGTGCCAGCACCCCTTTAACCGGGACTAGCTTTTACACCGGGGAGCTGTTTTTT.

The V gene is TRBV9, the J gene TRBJ2-2; no reliable D call. CDR3 length: 13 residues. Trimming stripped 3 bases from V and 5 bases from J, with 8 bases between. Per germline, CDR1 SGDLS and CDR2 YYNGEE. CDR3 DNA: TGTGCCAGCAGCGCCACTTGGACCGGGGAGCTGTTTTTT. It translates to CASSATWTGELFF.

The chain links TRBV18 to TRBJ2-3; maybe TRBD1 (5 bases). The ends were cut back, 1 base at V and 0 bases at J, with 11 bases in the middle. This CDR3 is built from 16 residues. CDR1 is KGHSH, CDR2 LQKENI, per germline. The CDR3 DNA reads as TGTGCCAGCTCACCACTTTTGACAGCCAGCACAGATACGCAGTATTTT. This encodes CASSPLLTASTDTQYF.

The V call is TRBV7-3, the J call TRBJ2-1, with D maybe TRBD2 (7 bases). The CDR3 length is 14 residues. The V end lost 5 bases, the J end lost 6 bases, and 14 bases lay between the germline ends. Germline-derived CDR1 and CDR2 are SGHTA and FQGTGA. The DNA of the CDR3 is TGTGCCAGCAGCCCTACGCGGGGGCCCAATGAGCAGTTCTTC. Protein: CASSPTRGPNEQFF.

The chain links TRBV7-3 to TRBJ2-3; 8 nucleotides line up with TRBD2. The CDR3 totals 16 residues. The V gene's germline CDR1 is SGHTA and CDR2 FQGTGA. V dropped 5 bases and J dropped 0; count of bases not matched to a gene: 7. The CDR3 loop is CASSEGTRPSTDTQYF. The CDR3 nucleotides are TGTGCCAGCAGCGAGGGGACTAGACCTAGCACAGATACGCAGTATTTT.

This sequence joins TRBV6-1 and TRBJ1-4, with 9 bases identical to TRBD1. Germline lookup yields CDR1 MNHNS and CDR2 SASEGT. V was pared by 1 base and J by 7 bases, with 10 bases of the junction left unmatched. This CDR3 has 17 residues. The CDR3 loop is CASSEVVWGQGVEKLFF. The CDR3 nucleotides read TGTGCCAGCAGTGAAGTGGTCTGGGGACAGGGTGTTGAAAAACTGTTTTTT.

The chain couples TRBV10-1 to TRBJ2-3; D tentatively reads TRBD1 or TRBD2 (5 bases each). The V gene's germline CDR1 is WNHNN and CDR2 SYGVQD (reference sequence). The CDR3 extends over 14 amino acids. The germline V and J ends were trimmed by 5 bases and 0 bases, with 9 bases remaining between them. The CDR3 bases are TGCGCCAGCAGTACCGGGACCAGCACAGATACGCAGTATTTT. It yields the protein CASSTGTSTDTQYF.

This chain links TRBV10-2 with TRBJ1-6, with D perhaps TRBD1 (5 bases). The V gene's germline CDR1 is WSHSY and CDR2 SAAADI. The CDR3 spans 13 residues. V was cut by 6 bases and J by 6 bases, with 9 bases left in between. This CDR3 is CASRGGVNSPLHF. For the CDR3, the DNA is TGCGCCAGCAGGGGGGGAGTTAATTCACCCCTCCACTTT.

The chain carries TRBV28 and TRBJ2-7, with D perhaps matching TRBD2 (6 bases). Trimming cost V 6 bases and J 3 bases, with 15 bases left between them. In germline, CDR1 is MDHEN, CDR2 SYDVKM. The CDR3 extends over 14 amino acids. The CDR3 DNA reads as TGTGCCAGCAGAATGGGCGGGAACGACTACGAGCAGTACTTC. It codes for CASRMGGNDYEQYF.

The J gene is TRBJ2-1, the V gene TRBV5-1; 7 positions agree with TRBD1. The CDR3 consists of 15 residues. Germline V gene sequence: CDR1 SGHRS, CDR2 YFSETQ. J gave up 0 bases and V 3 bases, and 3 bases lay outside the gene matches. The CDR3 region has the DNA TGCGCCAGCAGCTCGGGACAGAGCTCCTACAATGAGCAGTTCTTC. Its protein product is CASSSGQSSYNEQFF.

J is TRBJ2-1 and V is TRBV19, with TRBD2 matching 12 bases. The germline CDR1 and CDR2 sequences are LNHDA and SQIVND (reference sequence). The CDR3 spans 14 residues. Losses at the gene ends were 5 bases for V and 10 bases for J; bases not matched to a gene: 6. CDR3 nucleotide sequence: TGTGCCAGTAGTGCCCGGACTAGCGGGACAGAGCAGTTCTTC. Protein sequence: CASSARTSGTEQFF.

The chain has TRBV7-9 and TRBJ2-7, with D uncertain. Germline CDR1 is SEHNR and CDR2 is FQNEAQ (reference sequence). The CDR3 is 13 amino acids. V was clipped by 1 base and J by 6 bases, with 10 bases between them. Written as DNA, the CDR3 is TGTGCCAGCAGCTTAGGGACGTGGGTCGAGCAGTACTTC. This codes for CASSLGTWVEQYF.

The chain couples TRBV5-1 to TRBJ1-1; D not resolved. Germline CDR1 is SGHRS and CDR2 is YFSETQ. Trimming left V 0 bases short and J 1 base short, with 13 bases between. There are 16 residues in the CDR3. In DNA form, the CDR3 reads TGCGCCAGCAGCTTGGCCGATGAAGGCAGGAACACTGAAGCTTTCTTT. It yields the protein CASSLADEGRNTEAFF.

The rearrangement links TRBV7-6 to TRBJ1-2; perhaps TRBD1 as D (6 bases). There are 12 residues in the CDR3. Trimming stripped 8 bases from V and 4 bases from J, with 11 bases between. Germline V CDR1 and CDR2: SGHVS, FNYEAQ. CDR3 sequence: CASGGAGYGYTF. The DNA of the CDR3 is TGTGCCAGCGGGGGGGCGGGCTATGGCTACACCTTC.

This rearrangement joins TRBV5-1 to TRBJ1-2; D ambiguous. V was clipped by 0 bases and J by 7 bases, with 13 bases between them. Germline lookup yields CDR1 SGHRS and CDR2 YFSETQ. This CDR3 has 14 residues. The CDR3 DNA sequence: TGCGCCAGCAGCTTGGAGGTCGGATCAAGTGGCTACACCTTC. Translated, it gives CASSLEVGSSGYTF.

This clone is deemed medium-sized. The rearrangement joins TRBV5-1 to TRBJ1-2; 8 nucleotides agree with TRBD1. Germline V gene data show CDR1 as SGHRS and CDR2 as YFSETQ. CDR3 size: 14 residues. V shed 4 bases and J 8 bases; nucleotides not matched to a gene: 10. The CDR3 DNA reads TGCGCCAGCAGCCAGGACAGGGTGGAATGGGGCTACACCTTC. Amino acid sequence: CASSQDRVEWGYTF. The full variable domain, its missing parts supplied by reference TRBV5-1 and TRBJ1-2, is KAGVTQTPRYLIKTRGQQVTLSCSPISGHRSVSWYQQTPGQGLQFLFEYFSETQRNKGNFPGRFSGRQFSNSRSEMNVSTLELGDSALYLCASSQDRVEWGYTFGSGTRLTVV.

The chain employs TRBV29-1 and TRBJ2-5, with 8 bases lining up with TRBD2. The ends lost 4 bases at V and 2 bases at J; junction bases unmatched: 9. Per germline, CDR1 SQVTM and CDR2 ANQGSEA. This CDR3 comprises 15 residues. CDR3 DNA sequence: TGCAGCGTTGGCAGCGCTAGCGGGCCACAAGAGACCCAGTACTTC. This encodes CSVGSASGPQETQYF.

The chain recombines TRBV4-1 with TRBJ1-1, with TRBD1 as a possible D gene (5 bases). Trimming pared 0 bases from V and 0 bases from J, leaving 11 bases between. In germline, CDR1 is MGHRA, CDR2 YSYEKL. The CDR3 is made up of 16 amino acids. The CDR3 DNA is TGCGCCAGCAGCCAAGAAAGACAGCACATGAACACTGAAGCTTTCTTT. Translating gives CASSQERQHMNTEAFF.

The chain recombines TRBV25-1 with TRBJ2-2, with 9 bases that match TRBD1. The germline V gene encodes CDR1 MGHDK and CDR2 SYGVNS. The CDR3 has 16 amino acids. V dropped 6 bases and J dropped 4; count of bases not matched to a gene: 9. The CDR3 region is CASRGGGTGTTGELFF. The DNA of the CDR3 is TGTGCCAGCAGAGGGGGAGGGACAGGGACCACCGGGGAGCTGTTTTTT.

This clone has a single count. The gene calls are TRBV27 and TRBJ1-5; D is possibly TRBD1 (6 bases). The CDR3 sequence is 13 residues long. V was clipped by 6 bases and J by 5 bases, with 11 bases between them. Germline V gene data show CDR1 as MNHEY and CDR2 as SMNVEV (reference sequence). Written as DNA, the CDR3 is TGTGCCAGCAGAACAGGGTCGGATCAGCCCCAGCATTTT. As protein: CASRTGSDQPQHF.

CDR3 sequence reads: CASSFRGNQPQHF. The CDR3 coding sequence is TGTGCCAGCAGCTTCAGGGGAAATCAGCCCCAGCATTTT. The rearrangement joins TRBV7-2 to TRBJ1-5; D might be TRBD1 (6 bases). CDR1 and CDR2 from the germline V gene are SGHTA and FQGNSA. V lost 3 bases to trimming and J lost 4 bases, with 7 bases between them. The CDR3 has 13 amino acids.